Included here is one T cell receptor (beta chain) sequence, with context. This clonotype was recorded many times. Its antigen is currently not known. Nothing much larger sits one base from this clone, and base qualities are not available. The instrument was an Illumina HiSeq 1500. In TCRdb, the public reads were trimmed at Q25 with fastp and aligned with MiXCR, with productive beta chains retained. For every CDR3 protein sequence, its rows merge into one entry that carries the most common genes and DNA. The sample table lists about 120,000 distinct CDR3 sequences, about 9.4% of them with a count of one. The ten largest make up over 25% of the sample. Trimming at the junction amounts to 5 bases on V and 8 bases on J, and the germline ends lie 15 bases apart. The germline V gene gives CDR1 as SGHAT and CDR2 as FQNNGV. CDR3 length: 13 amino acids, cysteine to phenylalanine. The read is trimmed to its CDR3 DNA, 39 bases read in frame from base 1.

This sample stems from a study of T cell repertoires in cytomegalovirus infection (dated by TCRdb to 2018 to 2020). About the full investigation: Because public TCR beta signatures pointed to carriage of CMV infection together with the matching HLA type, the HLA type of each donor mattered for the analysis.

Overall results and qualifications from the work: In both this cohort and an independent cohort of a few hundred donors, the cumulative frequency of public TCR beta family members distinguished carriers of CMV infection plus the relevant HLA type. In the ex vivo response, HLA-C-restricted CMV-specific TCR beta clonotypes were dominant, and in two of eight donors the single most frequent clonotype came from this HLA-C-restricted group.

The TCR originated in a human donor in good health (CMV status not recorded). Some clones in this sample may be carry-over from other donors' samples. The sequence joins TRBV11-2 to TRBJ1-2; no confident D gene assignment can be made. Sequencing was carried out using PBMCs, sequenced either directly or after in vitro stimulation (not recorded which). The DNA reads TGTGCCAGCAGCAATCTCAGAACCGGAGGCTACACCTTC. Its translation reads: CASSNLRTGGYTF.